What follows are 25 T cell receptor beta chains derived from one specimen sequenced in a study of radiation and T cells in renal cell carcinoma. Described time point: baseline pretreatment blood. Treatment indicated: 15 Gy SBRT to primary tumor, nephrectomy 4 weeks later. TCRdb's table, derived via immunoSEQ multiplex PCR, lists solely in-frame clones and lacks some. The table shows about 88,000 clones, with approximately 86% occurring only once. Sample: blood, taken from a patient whose treatment included radiotherapy and nephrectomy. Source of these receptors: a man aged 45-60 years with renal cell carcinoma.

J is TRBJ2-3 and V is TRBV18; a weak D match, TRBD2 (6 bases). The CDR3 totals 16 residues. Germline loops: CDR1 KGHSH, CDR2 LQKENI. The V end was cut by 3 bases, the J end by 3 bases, with 16 bases between. In DNA, the CDR3 is TGTGCCAGCTCACCCCCGGGCATGGGAGGTACAGATACGCAGTATTTT. As protein: CASSPPGMGGTDTQYF.

The chain is built from TRBV5-1 and TRBJ1-1; D unresolved. V was cut by 0 bases and J by 12 bases, with 9 bases left in between. This CDR3 has 11 residues. From germline, CDR1 is SGHRS and CDR2 YFSETQ. The CDR3 protein is CASSLGVSTFF. The CDR3 DNA is TGCGCCAGCAGCTTGGGAGTTTCGACTTTCTTT. The full variable domain, in which reference TRBV5-1 and TRBJ1-1 provide the parts outside the CDR3, is KAGVTQTPRYLIKTRGQQVTLSCSPISGHRSVSWYQQTPGQGLQFLFEYFSETQRNKGNFPGRFSGRQFSNSRSEMNVSTLELGDSALYLCASSLGVSTFFGQGTRLTVV.

CDR3 DNA: TGTGCCAGCAGTGATATGCAGGGCACTGAAGCTTTCTTT. It is translated as CASSDMQGTEAFF. The V call is TRBV6-4, the J call TRBJ1-1, with D possibly TRBD1 on 5 matching bases. This CDR3 spans 13 amino acids. Trimming took off 3 bases at V and 4 bases at J, with 9 bases between the two ends. Germline V lookup: CDR1 MRHNA, CDR2 SNTAGT.

V is TRBV19 and J is TRBJ1-4; D not resolved. The CDR3 spans 14 residues. CDR1 and CDR2 from the germline V gene are LNHDA and SQIVND (reference sequence). The V gene lost 6 bases and the J gene lost 8 bases, with 16 bases spanning the gap. Here the CDR3 DNA reads TGTGCCAGTAGCCAGAGGAGGTTAGTCGAAAAACTGTTTTTT. As protein: CASSQRRLVEKLFF.

This sequence joins TRBV28 and TRBJ2-7; TRBD2 matches at 13 bases. The CDR3 has 16 residues. The V gene end was trimmed by 6 bases and the J gene end by 4 bases; junction bases not matched to a gene: 9. Germline CDR1 reads MDHEN; CDR2 reads SYDVKM. The CDR3 DNA follows: TGTGCCAGCAGATGGGGGGGACTAGCGGGAATATACGAGCAGTACTTC. This codes for CASRWGGLAGIYEQYF.

This clone was picked up a small number of times. The chain couples TRBV2 to TRBJ1-1; perhaps TRBD1 as D (5 bases). Between the trimmed V and J ends, which lost 6 bases and 7 bases, there was a span of 27 bases. The germline gives CDR1 SNHLY, CDR2 FYNNEI. The CDR3 loop spans 17 amino acids. CDR3 DNA: TGTGCCAGCAGGCGATGGGGCCGTCAAGGGGCGCATGATGAAGCTTTCTTT. Its protein product is CASRRWGRQGAHDEAFF.

This clone was detected only a few times. The J gene is TRBJ2-7, the V gene TRBV5-1, with a tentative D call TRBD1 (6 bases). The CDR3 length is 16 residues. Between the trimmed V and J ends, which lost 4 bases and 3 bases, there was a span of 20 bases. Germline CDR1 SGHRS, CDR2 YFSETQ. CDR3 sequence: CASSPGSRGLIYEQYF. As DNA, the CDR3 is TGCGCCAGCAGCCCAGGATCCAGGGGTTTGATCTACGAGCAGTACTTC.

This clone occurred once. DNA for the CDR3: TGTGCCAGCAGCACCGGGACAGGCACCGGGGTTGAGCAGTTCTTC. Its protein product is CASSTGTGTGVEQFF. The chain has TRBV6-1 and TRBJ2-1, with 8 positions matching TRBD1. The junction had 13 bases not matched to a gene; V was cut back by 6 bases and J by 9 bases. The CDR3 has 15 residues. Germline loops: CDR1 MNHNS, CDR2 SASEGT.

V is TRBV5-5 and J is TRBJ1-1; D not resolved. The CDR3 has 15 amino acids. Germline loops: CDR1 SGHKS, CDR2 YYEKEE (reference sequence). V dropped 0 bases and J dropped 4 bases, with 13 bases sitting between them. In nucleotides, the CDR3 is TGTGCCAGCAGCTTGGCCGTCGGGAGCCGCACTGAAGCTTTCTTT. It codes for CASSLAVGSRTEAFF. The whole variable domain, remainder taken from reference TRBV5-5 and TRBJ1-1, is DAGVTQSPTHLIKTRGQQVTLRCSPISGHKSVSWYQQVLGQGPQFIFQYYEKEERGRGNFPDRFSARQFPNYSSELNVNALLLGDSALYLCASSLAVGSRTEAFFGQGTRLTVV.

The V and J genes are TRBV19 and TRBJ1-2; no reliable D call. The V end lost 2 bases, the J end lost 8 bases, and 12 bases lay between the germline ends. This CDR3 has 13 residues. CDR1 and CDR2 (germline): LNHDA, SQIVND (reference sequence). The chain's CDR3 is CASSITQSRGYTF. The CDR3 DNA reads TGTGCCAGTAGTATAACACAGTCGCGCGGCTACACCTTC. Complete variable domain (other parts from reference TRBV19 and TRBJ1-2): DGGITQSPKYLFRKEGQNVTLSCEQNLNHDAMYWYRQDPGQGLRLIYYSQIVNDFQKGDIAEGYSVSREKKESFPLTVTSAQKNPTAFYLCASSITQSRGYTFGSGTRLTVV.

The chain couples TRBV27 to TRBJ2-7; the match to TRBD1 covers 9 bases. V gave up 8 bases and J gave up 2 bases; unmatched junction bases: 4. This CDR3 region has 13 residues. CDR1 is MNHEY and CDR2 is SMNVEV in the germline V gene (reference sequence). CDR3 nucleotide sequence: TGTGCCAGCGGGGGACAGGGAGCCTACGAGCAGTACTTC. Translating gives CASGGQGAYEQYF.

The CDR3 loop reads CATAKTKYLAGGIDTQYF. The CDR3 region has the DNA TGTGCCACCGCCAAAACAAAGTACCTAGCGGGAGGCATAGATACGCAGTATTTT. This sequence joins TRBV27 and TRBJ2-3, with 11 bases identical to TRBD2. V was pared by 10 bases and J by 5 bases, with 20 bases of the junction left unmatched. CDR3 length: 18 residues. Germline V CDR1 and CDR2: MNHEY, SMNVEV (reference sequence).

J is TRBJ2-7 and V is TRBV6-5; 7 bases map to TRBD1. This CDR3 has 13 amino acids. V lost 2 bases, J lost 6 bases, and 4 bases stayed unmatched. CDR1 MNHEY and CDR2 SVGAGI come from the germline V gene. CDR3 residues: CASSYTGTAEQYF. DNA for the CDR3: TGTGCCAGCAGTTACACGGGGACAGCCGAGCAGTACTTC.

The chain uses TRBV7-9 and TRBJ2-7; the D gene is possibly TRBD2 (5 bases). Trimming cost V 5 bases and J 3 bases, with 11 bases left between them. Germline CDR1 and CDR2: SEHNR and FQNEAQ (reference sequence). CDR3 size: 13 residues. The CDR3 nucleotides are TGTGCCAGCAGCCCCGGACGGGACTACGAGCAGTACTTC. This codes for CASSPGRDYEQYF.

The genes are TRBV7-2 and TRBJ1-2; no reliable D call. Trimming cost V 7 bases and J 3 bases, with 18 bases left between them. This CDR3 has 15 amino acids. Germline CDR1 and CDR2: SGHTA and FQGNSA. CDR3 residues: CASTLWTEPHYGYTF. The CDR3 coding sequence is TGTGCCAGCACCCTGTGGACTGAGCCCCACTATGGCTACACCTTC.

The chain is built from TRBV6-1 and TRBJ2-3; 7 bases are shared with TRBD2. This CDR3 spans 16 amino acids. The germline V gene encodes CDR1 MNHNS and CDR2 SASEGT. With 3 bases clipped from V and 4 bases from J, the junction kept 10 bases outside the gene matches. The CDR3 nucleotides read TGTGCCAGCAGTGACTGGAACGGGAGGCAAGCAGATACGCAGTATTTT. Amino acid sequence: CASSDWNGRQADTQYF.

The chain links TRBV2 to TRBJ2-7, with 8 bases that match TRBD1. This CDR3 region has 13 residues. Losses at the gene ends were 3 bases for V and 4 bases for J; bases not matched to a gene: 2. The V gene's germline CDR1 is SNHLY and CDR2 FYNNEI. The CDR3 region has the DNA TGTGCCAGCAGTGACAGGGGGCTGTACGAGCAGTACTTC. Protein product: CASSDRGLYEQYF.

V gene TRBV7-2 combines with J gene TRBJ2-7, with 10 positions matching TRBD1. The CDR3 covers 16 residues. Germline values: CDR1 SGHTA, CDR2 FQGNSA. V dropped 6 bases and J dropped 2; count of bases not matched to a gene: 10. Here the CDR3 reads CASRSSGTGAPYEQYF. CDR3 bases: TGTGCCAGCAGGTCCTCCGGGACAGGGGCGCCCTACGAGCAGTACTTC. The whole variable domain, remainder taken from reference TRBV7-2 and TRBJ2-7, is GAGVSQSPSNKVTEKGKDVELRCDPISGHTALYWYRQSLGQGLEFLIYFQGNSAPDKSGLPSDRFSAERTGGSVSTLTIQRTQQEDSAVYLCASRSSGTGAPYEQYFGPGTRLTVT.

J is TRBJ2-1 and V is TRBV6-1; 9 nucleotides match TRBD1. The length of the CDR3 is 14 residues. V was clipped by 6 bases and J by 4 bases; unmatched bases: 4. Germline CDR1 reads MNHNS; CDR2 reads SASEGT. The CDR3 DNA is TGTGCCAGCAGCAGGACAGGGGCGTACAATGAGCAGTTCTTC. Translation gives CASSRTGAYNEQFF.

The CDR3: CASSFRRTGGFSQPQHF. CDR3 DNA: TGTGCCAGCAGTTTTCGAAGGACAGGGGGCTTCAGTCAGCCCCAGCATTTT. The V and J genes are TRBV27 and TRBJ1-5, with TRBD1 identical over 11 bases. This CDR3 contains 17 residues. V lost 3 bases and J lost 6; bases outside the gene matches: 10. Germline CDR1 and CDR2: MNHEY and SMNVEV (reference sequence).

The chain recombines TRBV6-1 with TRBJ2-7; weak D call: TRBD2 (5 bases). Trimming removed 7 bases at V and 7 bases at J, with 20 bases between. The CDR3 runs to 14 residues. The germline gives CDR1 MNHNS, CDR2 SASEGT. The CDR3 sequence: CASKSIRVTGEQYF. The CDR3 DNA sequence: TGTGCCAGCAAATCTATTCGGGTAACGGGGGAGCAGTACTTC.

The chain uses TRBV10-3 and TRBJ2-3; 8 nucleotides match TRBD2. Germline-derived CDR1 and CDR2 are ENHRY and SYGVKD. V shed 3 bases and J 4 bases; nucleotides not matched to a gene: 9. The CDR3 runs to 16 residues. Here the CDR3 DNA reads TGTGCCATCAGTGAAAACCCGGGACTAGGATCAGATACGCAGTATTTT. It is translated as CAISENPGLGSDTQYF.

This sequence joins TRBV10-3 and TRBJ1-5, with no clear D. CDR3 length: 16 amino acids. Germline assignment: CDR1 ENHRY and CDR2 SYGVKD. V was cut by 2 bases and J by 4 bases, with 15 bases left in between. The CDR3: CAISEQSLNPNQPQHF. The DNA for the CDR3 is TGTGCCATCAGTGAGCAAAGCCTCAACCCTAATCAGCCCCAGCATTTT.

The gene calls are TRBV5-1 and TRBJ1-1; D perhaps matches TRBD1 (5 bases). Trimming removed 4 bases from V and 3 bases from J, with 13 bases in between. Germline CDR1 reads SGHRS; CDR2 reads YFSETQ. The CDR3 sequence is 14 residues long. The CDR3 sequence: CASSIRDADTEAFF. The CDR3 nucleotides are TGCGCCAGCAGCATCCGGGACGCCGACACTGAAGCTTTCTTT.

The chain couples TRBV18 to TRBJ2-1; perhaps TRBD2 as D (5 bases). The germline gives CDR1 KGHSH, CDR2 LQKENI. The CDR3 covers 15 residues. The germline V and J ends were trimmed by 6 bases and 0 bases, with 12 bases remaining between them. The CDR3 is CASSYGVSSYNEQFF. In DNA, the CDR3 is TGTGCCAGCTCTTACGGGGTCAGCTCCTACAATGAGCAGTTCTTC.